The TCR beta chain under discussion was sequenced for a study of T cell repertoires in breast cancer. Whole-study findings and limits: TRBV7 predominance in shared TCRs may reflect tumor recognition or mispriming. Possibly tumor-specific: some 17 TCR pairs in seven or more tumors, rare in control blood.

Unpaired genes were suppressed by blocking oligonucleotides during a second nested PCR. TCRdb fed the emulsion pairing reads into MiXCR, producing one record per CDR3 protein. The table shows nearly 40,000 distinct CDR3 sequences, with about 41% occurring only once. Primers covering all TCR V genes were used in emulsion RT-PCR on CD8+ T cells. The V gene's germline CDR1 is MNHNS and CDR2 SASEGT. The CDR3 has 14 residues. Concerning this clonotype: Its antigen is unknown. A much larger clone differs from this one at a single base, so this may be a read error.

The TCR comes from a pool of human donors with breast cancer or a healthy control (not recorded which). The chain couples TRBV6-1 to TRBJ2-5, with unresolved D. The sequencing sample was made of CD8+ T cells. This chain's CDR3 is CASSEGTLQGTQYF. DNA of the CDR3: TGTGCCAGCAGTGAAGGAACCTTGCAAGGGACCCAGTACTTC.